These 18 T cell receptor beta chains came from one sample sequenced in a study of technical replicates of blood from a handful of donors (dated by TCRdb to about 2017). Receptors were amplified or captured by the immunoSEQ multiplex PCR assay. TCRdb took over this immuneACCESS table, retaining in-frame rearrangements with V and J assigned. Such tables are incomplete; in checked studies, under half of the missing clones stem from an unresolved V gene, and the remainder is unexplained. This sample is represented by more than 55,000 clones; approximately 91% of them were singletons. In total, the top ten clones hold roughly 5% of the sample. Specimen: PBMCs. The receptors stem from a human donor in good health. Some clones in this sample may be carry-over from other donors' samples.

This CDR3 reads CASSWTSGRETQYF. Written as DNA, the CDR3 is TGTGCCAGCAGTTGGACTAGCGGGAGAGAGACCCAGTACTTC. The J gene is TRBJ2-5, the V gene TRBV2; 13 nucleotides line up with TRBD2. Germline values: CDR1 SNHLY, CDR2 FYNNEI. The V segment lost 5 bases and the J segment 4 bases; nucleotides outside the gene matches: 1. The CDR3 is 14 residues long. The complete variable domain, with remaining parts taken from reference TRBV2 and TRBJ2-5, reads EPEVTQTPSHQVTQMGQEVILRCVPISNHLYFYWYRQILGQKVEFLVSFYNNEISEKSEIFDDQFSVERPDGSNFTLKIRSTKLEDSAMYFCASSWTSGRETQYFGPGTRLLVL.

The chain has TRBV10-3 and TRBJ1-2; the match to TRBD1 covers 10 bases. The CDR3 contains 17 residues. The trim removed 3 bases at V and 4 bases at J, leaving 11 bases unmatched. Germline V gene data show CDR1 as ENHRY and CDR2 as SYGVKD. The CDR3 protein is CAISDSDRGASSYGYTF. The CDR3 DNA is TGTGCCATCAGTGACTCGGACAGGGGGGCTTCTAGCTATGGCTACACCTTC.

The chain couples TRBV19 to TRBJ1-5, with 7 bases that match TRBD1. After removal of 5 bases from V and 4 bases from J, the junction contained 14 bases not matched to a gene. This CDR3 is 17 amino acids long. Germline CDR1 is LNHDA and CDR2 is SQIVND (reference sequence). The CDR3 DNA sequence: TGTGCCAGTAGTGCCCCCCCCGGGACAGAGTATAATCAGCCCCAGCATTTT. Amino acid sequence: CASSAPPGTEYNQPQHF.

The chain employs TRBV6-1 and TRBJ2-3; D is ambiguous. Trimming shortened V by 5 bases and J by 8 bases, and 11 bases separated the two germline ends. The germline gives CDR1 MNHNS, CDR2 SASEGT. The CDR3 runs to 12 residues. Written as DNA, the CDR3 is TGTGCCAGCAGTAACTGGCCGGGTACGCAGTATTTT. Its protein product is CASSNWPGTQYF.

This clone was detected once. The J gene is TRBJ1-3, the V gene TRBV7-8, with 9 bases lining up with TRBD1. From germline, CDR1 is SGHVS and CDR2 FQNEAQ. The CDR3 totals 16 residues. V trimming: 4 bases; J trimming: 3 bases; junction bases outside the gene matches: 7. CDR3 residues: CASSSKQGAFGNTIYF. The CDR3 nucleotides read TGTGCCAGCAGCTCGAAACAGGGGGCGTTTGGAAACACCATATATTTT.

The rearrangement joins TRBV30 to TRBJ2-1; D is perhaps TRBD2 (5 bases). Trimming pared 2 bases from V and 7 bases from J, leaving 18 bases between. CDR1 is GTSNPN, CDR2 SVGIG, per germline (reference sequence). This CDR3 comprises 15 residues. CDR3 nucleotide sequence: TGTGCCTGGAGTCCAACGGGGATCAGACCTAATGAGCAGTTCTTC. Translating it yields CAWSPTGIRPNEQFF.

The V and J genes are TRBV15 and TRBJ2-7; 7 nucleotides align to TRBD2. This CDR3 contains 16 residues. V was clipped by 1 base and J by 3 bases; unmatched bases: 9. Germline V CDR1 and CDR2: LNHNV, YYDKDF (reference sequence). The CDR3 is CATSRVILGGGYEQYF. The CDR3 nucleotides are TGTGCCACCAGCAGAGTCATCCTTGGGGGGGGCTACGAGCAGTACTTC.

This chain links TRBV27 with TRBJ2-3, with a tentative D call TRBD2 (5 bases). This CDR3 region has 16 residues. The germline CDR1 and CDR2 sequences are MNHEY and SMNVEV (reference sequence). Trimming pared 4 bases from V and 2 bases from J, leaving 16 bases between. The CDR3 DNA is TGTGCCAGCAGTTCGCGTCCCACTAGTTTCACAGATACGCAGTATTTT. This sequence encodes CASSSRPTSFTDTQYF.

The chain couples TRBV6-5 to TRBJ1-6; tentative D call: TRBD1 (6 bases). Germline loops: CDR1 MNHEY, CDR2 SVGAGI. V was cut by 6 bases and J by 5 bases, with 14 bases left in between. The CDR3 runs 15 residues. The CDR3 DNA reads TGTGCCAGCAGACGACAGGTTTCCAATAATTCACCCCTCCACTTT. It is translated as CASRRQVSNNSPLHF.

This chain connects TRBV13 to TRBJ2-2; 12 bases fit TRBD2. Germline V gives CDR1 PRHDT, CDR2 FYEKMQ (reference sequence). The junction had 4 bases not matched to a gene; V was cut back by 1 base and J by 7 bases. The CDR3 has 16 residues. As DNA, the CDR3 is TGTGCCAGCAGCTTAGTTCGGACTAGCGGGGTCGGGGAGCTGTTTTTT. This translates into CASSLVRTSGVGELFF.

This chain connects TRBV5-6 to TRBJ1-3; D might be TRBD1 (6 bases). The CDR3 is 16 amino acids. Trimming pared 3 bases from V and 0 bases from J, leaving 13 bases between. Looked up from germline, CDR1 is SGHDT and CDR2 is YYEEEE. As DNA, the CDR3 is TGTGCCAGCAGCTGGGACACGCCGGGCTCTGGAAACACCATATATTTT. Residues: CASSWDTPGSGNTIYF.

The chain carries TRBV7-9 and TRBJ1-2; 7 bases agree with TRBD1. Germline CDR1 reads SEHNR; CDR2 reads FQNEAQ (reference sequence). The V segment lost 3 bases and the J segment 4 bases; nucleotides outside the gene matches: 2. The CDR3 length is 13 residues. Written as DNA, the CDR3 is TGTGCCAGCAGCTTTGGACAGGTCTATGGCTACACCTTC. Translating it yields CASSFGQVYGYTF. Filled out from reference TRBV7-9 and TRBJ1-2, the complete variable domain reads DTGVSQNPRHKITKRGQNVTFRCDPISEHNRLYWYRQTLGQGPEFLTYFQNEAQLEKSRLLSDRFSAERPKGSFSTLEIQRTEQGDSAMYLCASSFGQVYGYTFGSGTRLTVV.

CDR3 in DNA: TGCGCCAGCAGCCGACAGCCGTATGGCTACACCTTC. It codes for CASSRQPYGYTF. J is TRBJ1-2 and V is TRBV23-1; TRBD1 is a possible D gene (5 bases). TRBV23-1 is filed as an ORF, its function uncertain. The CDR3 loop spans 12 amino acids. V gave up 6 bases and J gave up 5 bases, with 10 bases separating them.

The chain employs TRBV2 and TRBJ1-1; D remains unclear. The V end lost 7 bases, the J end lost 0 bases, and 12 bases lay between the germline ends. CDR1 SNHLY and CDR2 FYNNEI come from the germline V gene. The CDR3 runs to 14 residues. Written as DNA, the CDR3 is TGTGCCAGCACCCGAGGGAGGATGAACACTGAAGCTTTCTTT. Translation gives CASTRGRMNTEAFF.

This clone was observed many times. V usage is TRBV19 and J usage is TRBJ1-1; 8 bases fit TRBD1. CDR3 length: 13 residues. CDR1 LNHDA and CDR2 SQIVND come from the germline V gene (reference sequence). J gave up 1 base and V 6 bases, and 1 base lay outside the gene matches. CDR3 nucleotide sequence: TGTGCCAGTAGAACAGGGGGGAACACTGAAGCTTTCTTT. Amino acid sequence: CASRTGGNTEAFF.

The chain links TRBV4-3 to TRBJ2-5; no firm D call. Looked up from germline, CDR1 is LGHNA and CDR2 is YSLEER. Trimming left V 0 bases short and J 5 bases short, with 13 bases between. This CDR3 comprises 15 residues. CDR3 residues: CASSQDWPVSETQYF. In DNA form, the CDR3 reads TGCGCCAGCAGCCAAGACTGGCCAGTTAGCGAGACCCAGTACTTC.

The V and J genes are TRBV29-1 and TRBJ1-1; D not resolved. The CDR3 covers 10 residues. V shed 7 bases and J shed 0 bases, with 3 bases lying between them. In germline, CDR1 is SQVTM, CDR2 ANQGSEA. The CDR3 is CSAVNTEAFF. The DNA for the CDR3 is TGCAGCGCAGTGAACACTGAAGCTTTCTTT.

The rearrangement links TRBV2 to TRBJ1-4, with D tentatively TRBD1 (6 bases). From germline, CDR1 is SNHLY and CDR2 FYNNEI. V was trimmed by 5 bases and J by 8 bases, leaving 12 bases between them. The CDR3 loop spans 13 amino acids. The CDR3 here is CASSRDIGEKLFF. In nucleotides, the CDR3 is TGTGCCAGCAGTCGGGACATCGGCGAAAAACTGTTTTTT.